The 25 T cell receptor beta chains below were found in one sample sequenced in a study of molecular identifiers for immune sequencing clone quantification. TCRdb ran MiXCR on the PCR reads and lists one entry per CDR3 protein. The sample includes hundreds of thousands of distinct CDR3 sequences, 25% seen only once; the top ten take 0.78%. Specimen: naive CD8+ T cells from blood, with Jurkat cell RNA spiked in. Sample subset: FACS-sorted CD8+CD4-CCR7+CD45RA+ naive T cells. The receptors were sampled from a human donor in good health. Some libraries in this study had Jurkat cell RNA spiked in.

A word on this clonotype: A much larger clone differs from this one at a single base, so this may be a read error. The gene calls are TRBV9 and TRBJ1-1; D not certain. CDR1 SGDLS and CDR2 YYNGEE come from the germline V gene. Trimming removed 6 bases from V and 3 bases from J, with 18 bases in between. This CDR3 is built from 15 residues. CDR3 DNA: TGTGCCAGCACCCAAACGGGCAGCGAGTACACTGAAGCTTTCTTT. It is translated as CASTQTGSEYTEAFF.

Only a few counts were recorded for this clonotype. This sequence joins TRBV20-1 and TRBJ2-1; 10 bases are shared with TRBD1. The germline V gene has CDR1 DFQATT and CDR2 SNEGSKA (reference sequence). V was pared by 4 bases and J by 2 bases, with 5 bases of the junction left unmatched. This CDR3 contains 15 residues. The CDR3 spells CSAKGDRGTYNEQFF. The CDR3 coding sequence is TGCAGTGCTAAAGGGGACAGGGGCACCTACAATGAGCAGTTCTTC.

The chain employs TRBV3-1 and TRBJ2-1; perhaps TRBD1 as D (5 bases). Trimming stripped 0 bases from V and 0 bases from J, with 9 bases between. Per germline, CDR1 LGHDT and CDR2 YNNKEL (reference sequence). This CDR3 region has 16 residues. CDR3 residues: CASSQDYRSSYNEQFF. For the CDR3, the DNA is TGTGCCAGCAGCCAAGACTACAGGAGCTCCTACAATGAGCAGTTCTTC.

This sequence joins TRBV29-1 and TRBJ2-1; D is unresolved. The V and J ends lost 4 bases and 9 bases respectively, with 13 bases between them. The CDR3 loop spans 12 amino acids. The germline V gene encodes CDR1 SQVTM and CDR2 ANQGSEA. CDR3 amino acids: CSVVDWVTEQFF. As DNA, the CDR3 is TGCAGCGTTGTGGATTGGGTGACTGAGCAGTTCTTC.

J is TRBJ2-3 and V is TRBV4-3; 10 bases are a match to TRBD1. V shed 0 bases and J 5 bases; nucleotides not matched to a gene: 20. The CDR3 length is 21 residues. Looked up from germline, CDR1 is LGHNA and CDR2 is YSLEER. CDR3 amino acids: CASSQDLEGPDRGRIGDTQYF. CDR3 DNA: TGCGCCAGCAGCCAAGATCTGGAGGGGCCAGACAGGGGGCGCATCGGAGATACGCAGTATTTT.

In this sample, this clonotype turned up a few times. V is TRBV6-2 or TRBV6-3 and J is TRBJ1-5; D remains unclear. Trimming took off 7 bases at V and 1 base at J, with 11 bases between the two ends. The germline gives CDR1 MNHEY, CDR2 SVGEGT. The CDR3 totals 14 residues. CDR3 DNA sequence: TGTGCCAGCAAGGAGTGGCGGAGCAATCAGCCCCAGCATTTT. The encoded protein is CASKEWRSNQPQHF.

In its sample, this clonotype was seen a few times. The rearrangement links TRBV19 to TRBJ1-5; D gene ambiguous. CDR3 size: 16 residues. V was clipped by 2 bases and J by 5 bases, with 16 bases between them. Germline lookup yields CDR1 LNHDA and CDR2 SQIVND (reference sequence). The chain's CDR3 is CASSISESQPDQPQHF. CDR3 coding DNA: TGTGCCAGTAGTATAAGCGAGAGTCAGCCAGATCAGCCCCAGCATTTT.

V and J are TRBV7-9 and TRBJ1-4, with D maybe TRBD1 (6 bases). Germline lookup yields CDR1 SEHNR and CDR2 FQNEAQ (reference sequence). This CDR3 contains 16 residues. V lost 1 base and J 7 bases, leaving 16 bases between the germline ends. The CDR3 spells CASSLVLNREVEKLFF. The DNA for the CDR3 is TGTGCCAGCAGCTTAGTTTTGAACAGGGAGGTTGAAAAACTGTTTTTT.

V is TRBV12-3 or TRBV12-4 and J is TRBJ1-2; D might be TRBD1 (6 bases). Trimming cost V 8 bases and J 3 bases, with 16 bases left between them. There are 14 residues in the CDR3. The CDR3 region has the DNA TGTGCCAGCCAAAAAGGACAGTCGTACTATGGCTACACCTTC. It encodes CASQKGQSYYGYTF.

V usage is TRBV6-1 and J usage is TRBJ2-7, with D possibly being TRBD1 (6 bases). CDR1 MNHNS and CDR2 SASEGT come from the germline V gene. V was pared by 3 bases and J by 7 bases, with 16 bases between. The CDR3 runs 14 residues. CDR3 bases: TGTGCCAGCAGTGAGGACAGAGCCGGTTGGGAGCAGTACTTC. Residues: CASSEDRAGWEQYF.

This clonotype showed up many times. The rearrangement links TRBV20-1 to TRBJ2-7; D possibly corresponds to TRBD2 (6 bases). In germline, CDR1 is DFQATT, CDR2 SNEGSKA (reference sequence). CDR3 length equals 14 residues. The germline V and J ends were trimmed by 3 bases and 2 bases, with 14 bases remaining between them. In DNA form, the CDR3 reads TGCAGTGCTAGGAGCCGGGACTCTGCCTACGAGCAGTACTTC. Its protein product is CSARSRDSAYEQYF.

This clonotype came up many times. This chain links TRBV12-3 or TRBV12-4 with TRBJ1-4, with TRBD1 matching over 9 bases. The CDR3 is made up of 18 amino acids. V shed 5 bases and J 7 bases; nucleotides not matched to a gene: 17. The DNA of the CDR3 is TGTGCCAGCAGTCCGGGACAGGGTGTTGATGAGGAACTTGAAAAACTGTTTTTT. It specifies CASSPGQGVDEELEKLFF.

For this clonotype: It may be a read error: a sequence one base away is much more abundant. V usage is TRBV6-6 and J usage is TRBJ1-5, with D hard to call. CDR3 size: 13 residues. The germline gives CDR1 MNHNY, CDR2 SVGAGI (reference sequence). In DNA form, the CDR3 reads TGTGCCAGCAGTTACTTCGCGAATCAGCCCCGGCATTTT. As protein: CASSYFANQPRHF.

This clonotype was seen ten or more times. DNA of the CDR3: TGTGCCAGCAGTCCGATGAGATTCGCGGAGAGCAATCAGCCCCAGCATTTT. Protein sequence: CASSPMRFAESNQPQHF. V usage is TRBV27 and J usage is TRBJ1-5; unclear D gene. Per the germline V gene, CDR1 is MNHEY and CDR2 is SMNVEV (reference sequence). CDR3 size: 17 residues. Trimming shortened V by 5 bases and J by 1 base, and 18 bases separated the two germline ends.

A word on this clonotype: This may arise from a read error, as a much more abundant clone is one base away. The chain combines TRBV12-3 or TRBV12-4 with TRBJ2-7; 7 bases fit TRBD1. The CDR3 loop spans 16 amino acids. DNA for the CDR3: TGTGCCAGCAGTCCCTTCCCGACAGGGCAGACCTACGCGCAGTACTTC. Protein: CASSPFPTGQTYAQYF.

This clonotype was observed a few times. J is TRBJ1-6 and V is TRBV20-1; D is unresolved. The germline V gene has CDR1 DFQATT and CDR2 SNEGSKA (reference sequence). This CDR3 contains 15 residues. V lost 0 bases and J lost 4, with 10 bases in between. The CDR3 is CSARDVREYNSPLHF. In DNA, the CDR3 is TGCAGTGCTAGAGATGTACGGGAGTATAATTCACCCCTCCACTTT.

This clonotype was observed at least ten times. The chain has TRBV5-1 and TRBJ2-5; TRBD1 might be the D (5 bases). The CDR3 loop spans 16 amino acids. Deletions cut 3 bases from V and 3 bases from J, with 18 bases between. Germline assignment: CDR1 SGHRS and CDR2 YFSETQ. CDR3 DNA: TGCGCCAGCAGCTCAAGACCCGGCAGGGTCGAAGAGACCCAGTACTTC. Its protein is CASSSRPGRVEETQYF.

At least ten counts were recorded for this clonotype. The chain employs TRBV7-9 and TRBJ2-5; 7 bases are shared with TRBD2. The V gene's germline CDR1 is SEHNR and CDR2 FQNEAQ (reference sequence). The CDR3 is 16 residues long. V shed 4 bases and J 6 bases; nucleotides not matched to a gene: 14. The CDR3 region is CASSSGLGESEKTQYF. DNA of the CDR3: TGTGCCAGCAGCTCAGGACTAGGGGAGTCGGAGAAGACCCAGTACTTC.

Worth noting for this clonotype: A much bigger clone sits one base away, suggesting this may be a read error. V is TRBV7-9 and J is TRBJ1-3; 7 positions agree with TRBD1. There are 17 residues in the CDR3. CDR1 SEHNR and CDR2 FQNEAQ come from the germline V gene (reference sequence). The CDR3 nucleotides read TGTGCCAGCGGCTTGGGGATGATGAGGGGGCGCGGAAACACCATATATTTT. This translates into CASGLGMMRGRGNTIYF.

This clonotype occurred a few times. The chain has TRBV19 and TRBJ2-3, with TRBD2 identical over 14 bases. This CDR3 spans 19 amino acids. V lost 5 bases, J lost 3 bases, and 13 bases stayed unmatched. Per germline, CDR1 LNHDA and CDR2 SQIVND (reference sequence). The CDR3 reads CASSSNRLAGGPLTDTQYF. CDR3 coding DNA: TGTGCCAGTAGTTCGAATAGACTAGCGGGGGGGCCTTTGACAGATACGCAGTATTTT. The variable domain in full, completed from reference TRBV19 and TRBJ2-3, reads DGGITQSPKYLFRKEGQNVTLSCEQNLNHDAMYWYRQDPGQGLRLIYYSQIVNDFQKGDIAEGYSVSREKKESFPLTVTSAQKNPTAFYLCASSSNRLAGGPLTDTQYFGPGTRLTVL.

This clonotype has ten or more counts. The gene calls are TRBV9 and TRBJ1-1, with D possibly TRBD1 on 5 matching bases. V dropped 2 bases and J dropped 0 bases, with 11 bases sitting between them. CDR3 size: 15 residues. The germline CDR1 and CDR2 sequences are SGDLS and YYNGEE. CDR3 nucleotide sequence: TGTGCCAGCAGCGTTACAGGCGCATTGAACACTGAAGCTTTCTTT. This encodes CASSVTGALNTEAFF.

This clonotype was counted many times. This chain uses TRBV6-5 with TRBJ2-5; perhaps TRBD1 as D (6 bases). Looked up from germline, CDR1 is MNHEY and CDR2 is SVGAGI. The CDR3 spans 14 residues. V was cut by 6 bases and J by 1 base, with 12 bases left in between. Written as DNA, the CDR3 is TGTGCCAGCAGAAACAGGGTCAGCCAAGAGACCCAGTACTTC. Its protein is CASRNRVSQETQYF.

A few counts support this clonotype. The V gene is TRBV19, the J gene TRBJ2-3; 13 positions match TRBD2. Trimming removed 7 bases from V and 0 bases from J; junction bases left unmatched: 7. The CDR3 has 17 amino acids. The germline gives CDR1 LNHDA, CDR2 SQIVND (reference sequence). The CDR3 spells CASTGTSGATSTDTQYF. The CDR3 DNA is TGTGCCAGTACCGGGACTAGCGGGGCTACTAGCACAGATACGCAGTATTTT.

This clonotype was counted between two and nine times. The rearrangement links TRBV24-1 to TRBJ2-7; possibly TRBD1 for D (5 bases). There are 15 residues in the CDR3. Germline V CDR1 and CDR2: KGHDR, SFDVKD. V was pared by 1 base and J by 7 bases, with 16 bases between. The CDR3 region is CATSDFRQGIWEQYF. CDR3 DNA sequence: TGTGCCACCAGTGATTTCAGGCAGGGCATTTGGGAGCAGTACTTC.

Many counts were recorded for this clonotype. V gene TRBV5-8 combines with J gene TRBJ2-7, with D perhaps given as TRBD1 or TRBD2 (5 bases each). This CDR3 comprises 12 residues. Germline CDR1 reads SGHTS; CDR2 reads YDEGEE. Trimming left V 7 bases short and J 3 bases short, with 11 bases between. The CDR3 sequence is CASVRDGYEQYF. The CDR3 coding sequence is TGTGCCAGCGTAAGGGACGGCTACGAGCAGTACTTC.